This TCR beta chain was captured in a study of blood T cell repertoires in COVID-19. Study-level background: Nucleic acid was either cDNA or gDNA, and it came from T cells, B-cell-depleted T cells, or PBMCs.

The CDR3 consists of 18 residues. The germline CDR1 and CDR2 sequences are MGHRA and YSYEKL. V lost 3 bases, J lost 5 bases, and 12 bases stayed unmatched. Measured with immunoSEQ multiplex PCR; TCRdb has only the in-frame clones, and not every one. The sample yields approximately 100,000 clones, roughly 84% seen once. The sequenced material came from peripheral blood. V is TRBV4-1 and J is TRBJ2-2, with 10 bases fitting TRBD2. The TCR was taken from a man aged 55 to 70 with acute or convalescent COVID-19. In nucleotides, the CDR3 is TGCGCCAGCAGCCAGGGGGGGCTAGCGGGAGTAGGGACCGGGGAGCTGTTTTTT. Translating gives CASSQGGLAGVGTGELFF.